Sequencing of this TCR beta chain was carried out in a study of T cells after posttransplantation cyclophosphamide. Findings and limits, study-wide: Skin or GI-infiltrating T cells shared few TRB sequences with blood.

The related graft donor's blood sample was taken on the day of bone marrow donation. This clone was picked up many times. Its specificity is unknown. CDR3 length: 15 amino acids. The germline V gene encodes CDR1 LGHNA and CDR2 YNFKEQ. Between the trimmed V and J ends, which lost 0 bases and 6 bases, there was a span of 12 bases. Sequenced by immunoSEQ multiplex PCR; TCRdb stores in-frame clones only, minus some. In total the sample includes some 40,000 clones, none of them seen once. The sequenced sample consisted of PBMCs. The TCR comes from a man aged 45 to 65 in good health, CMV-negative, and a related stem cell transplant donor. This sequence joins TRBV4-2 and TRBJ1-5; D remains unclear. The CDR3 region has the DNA TGTGCCAGCAGCCAAGAAAGAGGGTCTCCTCAGCCCCAGCATTTT. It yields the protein CASSQERGSPQPQHF.